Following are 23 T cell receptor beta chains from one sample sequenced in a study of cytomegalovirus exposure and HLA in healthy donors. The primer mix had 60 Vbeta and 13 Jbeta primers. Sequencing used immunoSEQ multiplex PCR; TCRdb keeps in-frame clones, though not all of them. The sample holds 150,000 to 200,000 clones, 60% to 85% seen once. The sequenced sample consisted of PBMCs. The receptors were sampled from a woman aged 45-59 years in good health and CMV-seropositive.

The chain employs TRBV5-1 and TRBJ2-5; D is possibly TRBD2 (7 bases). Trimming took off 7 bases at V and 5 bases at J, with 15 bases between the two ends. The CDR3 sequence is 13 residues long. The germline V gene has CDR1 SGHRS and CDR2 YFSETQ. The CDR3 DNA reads TGCGCCAGCGAGGCAGAGGGGGGGGAGACCCAGTACTTC. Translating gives CASEAEGGETQYF.

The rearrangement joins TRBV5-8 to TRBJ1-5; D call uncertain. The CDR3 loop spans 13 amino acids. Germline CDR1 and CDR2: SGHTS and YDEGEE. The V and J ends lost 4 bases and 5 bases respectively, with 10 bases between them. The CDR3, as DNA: TGTGCCAGCAGCGTAATGTCCTATCAGCCCCAGCATTTT. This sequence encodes CASSVMSYQPQHF.

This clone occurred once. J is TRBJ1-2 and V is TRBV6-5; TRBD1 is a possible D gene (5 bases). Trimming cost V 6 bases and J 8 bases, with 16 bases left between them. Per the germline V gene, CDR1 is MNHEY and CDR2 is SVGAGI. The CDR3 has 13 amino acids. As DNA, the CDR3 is TGTGCCAGCAGCGCCGTAGGGGCCCACGGCTACACCTTC. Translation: CASSAVGAHGYTF.

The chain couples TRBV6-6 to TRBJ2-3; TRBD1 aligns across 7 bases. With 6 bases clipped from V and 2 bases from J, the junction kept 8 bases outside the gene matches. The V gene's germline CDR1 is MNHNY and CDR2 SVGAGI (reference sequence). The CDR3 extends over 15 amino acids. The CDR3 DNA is TGTGCCAGCAGGATCCGGGACAGACCCACAGATACGCAGTATTTT. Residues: CASRIRDRPTDTQYF.

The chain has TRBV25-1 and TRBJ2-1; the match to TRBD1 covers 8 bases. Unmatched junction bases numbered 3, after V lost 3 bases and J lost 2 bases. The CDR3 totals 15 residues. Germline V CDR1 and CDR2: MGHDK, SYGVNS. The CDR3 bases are TGTGCCAGCAGTGATAGCAGGGGGCCCTACAATGAGCAGTTCTTC. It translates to CASSDSRGPYNEQFF.

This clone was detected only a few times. DNA of the CDR3: TGTGCCAGCAGTCGTTCGGGGGACACCGGGGAGCTGTTTTTT. Translation: CASSRSGDTGELFF. The chain uses TRBV6-4 and TRBJ2-2; possible D gene TRBD2, 6 bases. V was cut by 5 bases and J by 3 bases, with 10 bases left in between. CDR3 size: 14 residues. Looked up from germline, CDR1 is MRHNA and CDR2 is SNTAGT.

DNA for the CDR3: TGTGCCAGCAGCTTCAGGATGAGCTCTGGAAACACCATATATTTT. The encoded protein is CASSFRMSSGNTIYF. The chain carries TRBV5-6 and TRBJ1-3, with D uncertain. This CDR3 has 15 amino acids. V lost 2 bases, J lost 0 bases, and 9 bases lay in between. Per the germline V gene, CDR1 is SGHDT and CDR2 is YYEEEE.

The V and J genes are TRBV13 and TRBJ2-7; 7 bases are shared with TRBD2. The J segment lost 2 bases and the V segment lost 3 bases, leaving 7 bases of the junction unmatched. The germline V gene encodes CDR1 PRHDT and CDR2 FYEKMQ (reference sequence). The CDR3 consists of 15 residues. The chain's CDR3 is CASSFTAGLAYEQYF. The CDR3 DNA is TGTGCCAGCAGCTTTACAGCGGGGCTAGCCTACGAGCAGTACTTC.

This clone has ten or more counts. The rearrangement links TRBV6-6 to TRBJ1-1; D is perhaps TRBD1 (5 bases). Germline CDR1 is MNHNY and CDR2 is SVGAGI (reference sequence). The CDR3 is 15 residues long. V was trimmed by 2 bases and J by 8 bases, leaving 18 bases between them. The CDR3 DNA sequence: TGTGCCAGCAGTTACAGGGCTGGGGACTTCCGAGAAGCTTTCTTT. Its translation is CASSYRAGDFREAFF.

Here the CDR3 DNA reads TGTGCCAGCAGCATACTCGATGGACAGGGGGTATCACCCCTCCACTTT. It codes for CASSILDGQGVSPLHF. The chain uses TRBV11-2 and TRBJ1-6; 10 positions match TRBD1. Germline CDR1 reads SGHAT; CDR2 reads FQNNGV. V dropped 5 bases and J dropped 10; count of bases not matched to a gene: 11. This CDR3 contains 16 residues.

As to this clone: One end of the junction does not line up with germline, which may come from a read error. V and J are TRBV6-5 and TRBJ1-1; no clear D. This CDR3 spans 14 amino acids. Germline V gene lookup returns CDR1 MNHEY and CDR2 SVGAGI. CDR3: CASRYLAGFTEAFF. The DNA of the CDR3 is TGTGCCAGCAGATACTTGGCGGGTTTCACTGAAGCTTTCTTT.

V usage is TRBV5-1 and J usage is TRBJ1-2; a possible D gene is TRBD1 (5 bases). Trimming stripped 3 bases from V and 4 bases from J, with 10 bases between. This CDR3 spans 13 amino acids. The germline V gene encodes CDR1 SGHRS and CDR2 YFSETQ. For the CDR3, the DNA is TGCGCCAGCAGCTGGGACTCCGGCTATGGCTACACCTTC. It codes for CASSWDSGYGYTF.

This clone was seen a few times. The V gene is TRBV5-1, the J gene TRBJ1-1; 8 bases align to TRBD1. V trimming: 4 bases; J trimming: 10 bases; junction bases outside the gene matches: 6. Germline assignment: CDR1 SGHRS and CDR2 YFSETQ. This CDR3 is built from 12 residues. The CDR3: CASSSDRGGAFF. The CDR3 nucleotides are TGCGCCAGCAGCAGTGACAGGGGAGGAGCTTTCTTT.

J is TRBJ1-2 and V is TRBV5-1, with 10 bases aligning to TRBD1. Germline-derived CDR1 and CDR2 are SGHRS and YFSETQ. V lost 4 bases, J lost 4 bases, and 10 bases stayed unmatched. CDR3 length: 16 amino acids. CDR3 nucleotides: TGCGCCAGCAGCCCGGTCGGGACAGGGGAGACCTATGGCTACACCTTC. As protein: CASSPVGTGETYGYTF. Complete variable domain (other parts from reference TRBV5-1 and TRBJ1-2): KAGVTQTPRYLIKTRGQQVTLSCSPISGHRSVSWYQQTPGQGLQFLFEYFSETQRNKGNFPGRFSGRQFSNSRSEMNVSTLELGDSALYLCASSPVGTGETYGYTFGSGTRLTVV.

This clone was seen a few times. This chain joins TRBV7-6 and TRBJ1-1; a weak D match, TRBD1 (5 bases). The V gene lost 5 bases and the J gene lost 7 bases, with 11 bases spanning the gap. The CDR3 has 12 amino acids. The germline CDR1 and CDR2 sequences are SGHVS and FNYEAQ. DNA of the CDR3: TGTGCCAGCAGCCTTGGGGGGAATGAAGCTTTCTTT. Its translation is CASSLGGNEAFF.

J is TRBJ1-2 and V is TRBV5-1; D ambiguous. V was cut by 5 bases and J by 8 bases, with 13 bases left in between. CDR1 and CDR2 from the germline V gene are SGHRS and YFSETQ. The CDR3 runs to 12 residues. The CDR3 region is CASRLDRGGYTF. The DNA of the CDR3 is TGCGCCAGCAGACTGGACCGAGGGGGCTACACCTTC.

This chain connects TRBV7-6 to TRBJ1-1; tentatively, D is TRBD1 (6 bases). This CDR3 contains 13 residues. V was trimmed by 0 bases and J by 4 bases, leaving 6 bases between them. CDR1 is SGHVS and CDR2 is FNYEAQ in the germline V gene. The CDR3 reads CASSLADSTEAFF. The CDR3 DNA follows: TGTGCCAGCAGCTTAGCGGACAGCACTGAAGCTTTCTTT.

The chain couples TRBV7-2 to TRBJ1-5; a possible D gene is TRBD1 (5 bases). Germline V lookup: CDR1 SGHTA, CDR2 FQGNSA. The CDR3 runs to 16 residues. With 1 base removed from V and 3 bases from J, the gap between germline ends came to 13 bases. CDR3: CASSLVPGGNNQPQHF. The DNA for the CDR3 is TGTGCCAGCAGCTTAGTACCCGGGGGTAACAATCAGCCCCAGCATTTT.

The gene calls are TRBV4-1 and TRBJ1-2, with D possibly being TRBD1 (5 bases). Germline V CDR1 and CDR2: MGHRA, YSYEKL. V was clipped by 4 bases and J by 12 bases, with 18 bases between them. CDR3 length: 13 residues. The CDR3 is CASSPLGSGIHTF. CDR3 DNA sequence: TGCGCCAGCAGCCCCTTGGGTTCAGGGATCCACACCTTC.

The CDR3 coding sequence is TGTGCCAGCAGGGATCAGGTTGAAGCTTTCTTT. Its translation: CASRDQVEAFF. The chain has TRBV2 and TRBJ1-1, with D uncertain. The germline V and J ends were trimmed by 6 bases and 7 bases, with 9 bases remaining between them. Germline V CDR1 and CDR2: SNHLY, FYNNEI. The CDR3 contains 11 residues.

CDR3 sequence reads: CASSDVVYTGELFF. DNA for the CDR3: TGCGCCAGCAGTGACGTCGTTTACACCGGGGAGCTGTTTTTT. This chain joins TRBV10-2 and TRBJ2-2, with D unclear. Trimming shortened V by 3 bases and J by 3 bases, and 8 bases separated the two germline ends. Germline V gene sequence: CDR1 WSHSY, CDR2 SAAADI. The CDR3 consists of 14 residues.

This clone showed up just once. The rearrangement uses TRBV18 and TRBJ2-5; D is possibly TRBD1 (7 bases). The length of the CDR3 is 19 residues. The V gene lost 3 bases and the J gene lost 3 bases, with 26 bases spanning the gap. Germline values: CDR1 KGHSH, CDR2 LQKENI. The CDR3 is CASSPAGQQTFPSKETQYF. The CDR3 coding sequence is TGTGCCAGCTCACCGGCGGGACAGCAGACTTTCCCCTCGAAAGAGACCCAGTACTTC. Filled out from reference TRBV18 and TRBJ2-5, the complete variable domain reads NAGVMQNPRHLVRRRGQEARLRCSPMKGHSHVYWYRQLPEEGLKFMVYLQKENIIDESGMPKERFSAEFPKEGPSILRIQQVVRGDSAAYFCASSPAGQQTFPSKETQYFGPGTRLLVL.

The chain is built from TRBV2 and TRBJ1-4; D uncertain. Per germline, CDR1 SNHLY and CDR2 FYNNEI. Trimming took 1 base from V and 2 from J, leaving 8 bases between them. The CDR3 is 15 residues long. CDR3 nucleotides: TGTGCCAGCAGTGAAGATGGCGGGACTAATGAAAAACTGTTTTTT. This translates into CASSEDGGTNEKLFF.